The 15 T cell receptor beta chains reported below all come from one sample, sequenced in a study of CD8 T cell repertoires and HIV-1 epitope variants. This table comes from immunoSEQ multiplex PCR, and its TCRdb copy is limited to in-frame clones, with some not included. The table has about 90,000 clones, almost 75% seen once; the top ten hold around 24%. The sample consisted of uncultured baseline CD8+ T cells from peripheral blood mononuclear cells (PBMCs). These TCRs come from a male donor with HIV.

V is TRBV6-1 and J is TRBJ2-7, with D unresolved. Trimming pared 5 bases from V and 0 bases from J, leaving 11 bases between. The V gene's germline CDR1 is MNHNS and CDR2 SASEGT. The CDR3 totals 14 residues. Written as DNA, the CDR3 is TGTGCCAGCAGTATCGGGCTTCGCTCCTACGAGCAGTACTTC. The encoded protein is CASSIGLRSYEQYF.

In nucleotides, the CDR3 is TGTGCCAGCAGCCTTGGGCTCTACAATGAGCAGTTCTTC. Encoded protein: CASSLGLYNEQFF. The J gene is TRBJ2-1, the V gene TRBV9, with D uncertain. This CDR3 spans 13 amino acids. V shed 4 bases and J shed 3 bases, with 8 bases lying between them. The germline V gene has CDR1 SGDLS and CDR2 YYNGEE.

The chain uses TRBV19 and TRBJ1-5; D uncertain. The CDR3 runs to 14 residues. Germline V gene data show CDR1 as LNHDA and CDR2 as SQIVND (reference sequence). Trimming took off 6 bases at V and 0 bases at J, with 9 bases between the two ends. CDR3 in DNA: TGTGCCAGTAGGGGCCAGCTTAGCAATCAGCCCCAGCATTTT. It is translated as CASRGQLSNQPQHF. Based on the CDR3 plus reference TRBV19 and TRBJ1-5, the full variable domain is DGGITQSPKYLFRKEGQNVTLSCEQNLNHDAMYWYRQDPGQGLRLIYYSQIVNDFQKGDIAEGYSVSREKKESFPLTVTSAQKNPTAFYLCASRGQLSNQPQHFGDGTRLSIL.

This clone was seen more than once but under ten times. This chain joins TRBV25-1 and TRBJ2-4, with TRBD1 matching 8 bases. The trim removed 9 bases at V and 5 bases at J, leaving 6 bases unmatched. Per the germline V gene, CDR1 is MGHDK and CDR2 is SYGVNS. The CDR3 extends over 13 amino acids. Written as DNA, the CDR3 is TGTGCCAGTTCCCAGGGGGCGGAAAACATTCAGTACTTC. It codes for CASSQGAENIQYF. The full variable domain, in which reference TRBV25-1 and TRBJ2-4 provide the parts outside the CDR3, is EADIYQTPRYLVIGTGKKITLECSQTMGHDKMYWYQQDPGMELHLIHYSYGVNSTEKGDLSSESTVSRIRTEHFPLTLESARPSHTSQYLCASSQGAENIQYFGAGTRLSVL.

V is TRBV7-9 and J is TRBJ2-1; TRBD2 agrees at 10 bases. Germline CDR1 and CDR2: SEHNR and FQNEAQ (reference sequence). The CDR3 spans 16 residues. V shed 5 bases and J 2 bases; nucleotides not matched to a gene: 6. The CDR3 loop reads CASSPSGRGTYNEQFF. The CDR3 DNA reads as TGTGCCAGCAGCCCCAGCGGGAGGGGCACCTACAATGAGCAGTTCTTC.

This clone was detected only a few times. This chain links TRBV5-4 with TRBJ1-4, with no clear D. This CDR3 is 14 amino acids long. The germline V and J ends were trimmed by 4 bases and 8 bases, with 15 bases remaining between them. Germline CDR1 and CDR2: SGHNT and YYREEE (reference sequence). The CDR3 DNA sequence: TGTGCCAGCAGCCATGCGACTGGGGAAGAAAAACTGTTTTTT. Translating gives CASSHATGEEKLFF.

The V gene is TRBV5-1, the J gene TRBJ2-1, with TRBD2 matching 12 bases. The CDR3 sequence is 16 residues long. CDR1 SGHRS and CDR2 YFSETQ come from the germline V gene. The J segment lost 5 bases and the V segment lost 0 bases, leaving 3 bases of the junction unmatched. The CDR3 DNA reads as TGCGCCAGCAGCTTGGGAGGACTAGCGGGGAACAATGAGCAGTTCTTC. It translates to CASSLGGLAGNNEQFF.

The chain is built from TRBV6-4 and TRBJ1-2, with a possible D match to TRBD1 (5 bases). Germline V gene data show CDR1 as MRHNA and CDR2 as SNTAGT. V dropped 3 bases and J dropped 1 base, with 12 bases sitting between them. CDR3 length equals 15 residues. The CDR3 region has the DNA TGTGCCAGCAGTGAATCGGGGACCTATAACTATGGCTACACCTTC. Encoded protein: CASSESGTYNYGYTF.

The rearrangement links TRBV5-6 to TRBJ2-5; D call uncertain. The V gene lost 4 bases and the J gene lost 5 bases, with 18 bases spanning the gap. Germline V gives CDR1 SGHDT, CDR2 YYEEEE. The CDR3 is made up of 15 amino acids. The CDR3 reads CASSPGPFGWETQYF. CDR3 nucleotides: TGTGCCAGCAGCCCCGGGCCCTTTGGGTGGGAGACCCAGTACTTC.

There are a few counts of this clone. The chain carries TRBV5-6 and TRBJ1-2; D is ambiguous. CDR1 is SGHDT and CDR2 is YYEEEE in the germline V gene. The CDR3 is 13 amino acids. The V gene lost 6 bases and the J gene lost 3 bases, with 12 bases spanning the gap. CDR3 DNA: TGTGCCAGCACCGACGGATCGTACTATGGCTACACCTTC. This encodes CASTDGSYYGYTF. Full variable domain (missing parts from reference TRBV5-6 and TRBJ1-2): DAGVTQSPTHLIKTRGQQVTLRCSPKSGHDTVSWYQQALGQGPQFIFQYYEEEERQRGNFPDRFSGHQFPNYSSELNVNALLLGDSALYLCASTDGSYYGYTFGSGTRLTVV.

This chain connects TRBV18 to TRBJ1-4, with 7 bases identical to TRBD1. This CDR3 spans 14 amino acids. V lost 5 bases, J lost 5 bases, and 5 bases stayed unmatched. Germline values: CDR1 KGHSH, CDR2 LQKENI. CDR3 amino acids: CASSAQGGNEKLFF. The CDR3, as DNA: TGTGCCAGCTCAGCCCAGGGGGGCAATGAAAAACTGTTTTTT. The whole variable domain, filled in from reference TRBV18 and TRBJ1-4, reads NAGVMQNPRHLVRRRGQEARLRCSPMKGHSHVYWYRQLPEEGLKFMVYLQKENIIDESGMPKERFSAEFPKEGPSILRIQQVVRGDSAAYFCASSAQGGNEKLFFGSGTQLSVL.

This chain uses TRBV7-9 with TRBJ2-7, with no clear D. CDR3 length equals 15 residues. Germline CDR1 reads SEHNR; CDR2 reads FQNEAQ (reference sequence). V was cut by 2 bases and J by 2 bases, with 13 bases left in between. CDR3: CASSLNAKETYEQYF. CDR3 bases: TGTGCCAGCAGCTTAAATGCGAAAGAGACCTACGAGCAGTACTTC.

This chain uses TRBV18 with TRBJ1-1; D possibly corresponds to TRBD1 (5 bases). The germline V and J ends were trimmed by 2 bases and 8 bases, with 12 bases remaining between them. Germline lookup yields CDR1 KGHSH and CDR2 LQKENI. The CDR3 covers 13 residues. CDR3 amino acids: CASSPSGRDEAFF. The CDR3, as DNA: TGTGCCAGCTCACCAAGCGGCAGGGACGAAGCTTTCTTT.

This clone was counted between two and nine times. This sequence joins TRBV6-5 and TRBJ1-6; D perhaps matches TRBD1 (6 bases). Germline V gene lookup returns CDR1 MNHEY and CDR2 SVGAGI. Trimming cost V 6 bases and J 14 bases, with 17 bases left between them. This CDR3 is built from 13 residues. The CDR3 region has the DNA TGTGCCAGCAGAGAGGACAGACGTTCGACCCTCCACTTT. Translation: CASREDRRSTLHF.

The chain combines TRBV6-1 with TRBJ1-1, with no clear D. The V gene lost 1 base and the J gene lost 5 bases, with 11 bases spanning the gap. CDR1 MNHNS and CDR2 SASEGT come from the germline V gene. This CDR3 is 14 amino acids long. DNA for the CDR3: TGTGCCAGCAGTGAAGTAGGGAGGGAGACTGAAGCTTTCTTT. It codes for CASSEVGRETEAFF.